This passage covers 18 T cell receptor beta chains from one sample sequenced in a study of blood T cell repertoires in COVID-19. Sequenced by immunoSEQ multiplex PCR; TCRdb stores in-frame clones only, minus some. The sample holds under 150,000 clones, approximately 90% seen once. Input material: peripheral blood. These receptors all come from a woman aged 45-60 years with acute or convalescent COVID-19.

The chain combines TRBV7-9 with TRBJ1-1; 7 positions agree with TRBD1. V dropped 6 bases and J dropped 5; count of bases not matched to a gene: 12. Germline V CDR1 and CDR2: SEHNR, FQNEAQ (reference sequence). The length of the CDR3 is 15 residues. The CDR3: CASRQDRVGRTEAFF. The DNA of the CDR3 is TGTGCCAGCAGGCAAGACAGGGTTGGAAGGACTGAAGCTTTCTTT.

Written as DNA, the CDR3 is TGTGCCAGCAGTGCGACTAGGAGCTCCTACAATGAGCAGTTCTTC. Its translation is CASSATRSSYNEQFF. This chain links TRBV2 with TRBJ2-1; the D gene is possibly TRBD2 (6 bases). In germline, CDR1 is SNHLY, CDR2 FYNNEI. The V end lost 4 bases, the J end lost 0 bases, and 10 bases lay between the germline ends. This CDR3 contains 15 residues.

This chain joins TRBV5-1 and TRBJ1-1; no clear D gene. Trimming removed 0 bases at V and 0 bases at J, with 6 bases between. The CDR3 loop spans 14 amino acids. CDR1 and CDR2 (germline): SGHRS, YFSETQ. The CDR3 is CASSLGHMNTEAFF. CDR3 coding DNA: TGCGCCAGCAGCTTGGGACACATGAACACTGAAGCTTTCTTT.

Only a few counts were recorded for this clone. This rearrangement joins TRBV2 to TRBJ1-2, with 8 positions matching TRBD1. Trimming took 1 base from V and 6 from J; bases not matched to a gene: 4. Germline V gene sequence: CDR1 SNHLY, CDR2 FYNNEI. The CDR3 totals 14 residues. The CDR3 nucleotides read TGTGCCAGCAGTGAAGTACGGACAGGGCATGGCTACACCTTC. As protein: CASSEVRTGHGYTF.

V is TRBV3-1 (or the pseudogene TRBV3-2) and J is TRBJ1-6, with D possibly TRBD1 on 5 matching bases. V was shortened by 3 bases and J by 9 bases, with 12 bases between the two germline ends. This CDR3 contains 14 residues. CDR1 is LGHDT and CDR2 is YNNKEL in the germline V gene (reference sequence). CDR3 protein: CASSHDIGASPLHF. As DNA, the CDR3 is TGTGCCAGCAGCCACGACATAGGGGCTTCACCCCTCCACTTT.

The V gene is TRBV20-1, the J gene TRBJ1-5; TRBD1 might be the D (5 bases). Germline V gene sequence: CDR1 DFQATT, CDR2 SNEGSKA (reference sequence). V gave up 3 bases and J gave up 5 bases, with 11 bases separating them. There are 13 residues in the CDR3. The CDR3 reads CSASVRDYQPQHF. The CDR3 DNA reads TGCAGTGCTAGTGTCAGGGACTATCAGCCCCAGCATTTT.

CDR3 sequence: CARESGETDTQYF. DNA for the CDR3: TGTGCCAGGGAGAGCGGAGAGACAGATACGCAGTATTTT. The rearrangement uses TRBV2 and TRBJ2-3; possibly TRBD2 for D (5 bases). The CDR3 contains 13 residues. Per the germline V gene, CDR1 is SNHLY and CDR2 is FYNNEI. V gave up 9 bases and J gave up 3 bases, with 13 bases separating them.

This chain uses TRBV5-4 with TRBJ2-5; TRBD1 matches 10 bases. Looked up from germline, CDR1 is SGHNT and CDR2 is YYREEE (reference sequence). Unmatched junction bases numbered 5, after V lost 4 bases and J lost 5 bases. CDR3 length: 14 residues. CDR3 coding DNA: TGTGCCAGCAGCCGCGGACAGGGGGAGGAGACCCAGTACTTC. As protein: CASSRGQGEETQYF.

DNA of the CDR3: TGTGCCAGCTCGGGACAGTACGAGCAGTACTTC. This gives the protein CASSGQYEQYF. The chain is built from TRBV19 and TRBJ2-7, with 7 positions matching TRBD1. The CDR3 is 11 amino acids. V dropped 9 bases and J dropped 4; count of bases not matched to a gene: 3. CDR1 and CDR2 from the germline V gene are LNHDA and SQIVND (reference sequence).

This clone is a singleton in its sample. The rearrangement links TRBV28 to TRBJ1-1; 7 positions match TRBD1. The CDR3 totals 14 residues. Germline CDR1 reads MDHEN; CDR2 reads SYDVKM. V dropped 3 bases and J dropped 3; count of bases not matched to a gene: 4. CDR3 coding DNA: TGTGCCAGCAGTTTCAGGGGGACGGACACTGAAGCTTTCTTT. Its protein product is CASSFRGTDTEAFF.

Here the CDR3 reads CASSKRAPLVDNEQFF. For the CDR3, the DNA is TGTGCCAGCAGCAAGCGGGCACCGCTAGTAGACAATGAGCAGTTCTTC. The J gene is TRBJ2-1, the V gene TRBV5-4, with D possibly being TRBD2 (6 bases). The germline gives CDR1 SGHNT, CDR2 YYREEE (reference sequence). V lost 4 bases, J lost 5 bases, and 19 bases lay in between. This CDR3 spans 16 amino acids.

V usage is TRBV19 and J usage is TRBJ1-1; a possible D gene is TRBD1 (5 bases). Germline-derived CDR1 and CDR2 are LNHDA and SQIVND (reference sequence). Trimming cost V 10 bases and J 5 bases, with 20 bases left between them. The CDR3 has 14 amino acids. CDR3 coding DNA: TGTGCCACCGACAATGGGGCAAGGTTGACTGAAGCTTTCTTT. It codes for CATDNGARLTEAFF.

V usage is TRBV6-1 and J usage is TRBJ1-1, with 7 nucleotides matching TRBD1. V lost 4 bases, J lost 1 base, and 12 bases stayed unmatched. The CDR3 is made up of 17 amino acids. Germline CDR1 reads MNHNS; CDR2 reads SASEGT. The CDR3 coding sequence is TGTGCCAGCAGTGTGAAACCGGGACAGTACTCGAACACTGAAGCTTTCTTT. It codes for CASSVKPGQYSNTEAFF.

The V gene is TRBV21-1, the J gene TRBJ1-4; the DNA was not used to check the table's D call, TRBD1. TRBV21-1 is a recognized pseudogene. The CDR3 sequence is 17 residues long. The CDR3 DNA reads TGTGCCAGCAGCAAAGCGCTGCAGGGCGCGACTAATGAAAAACTGTTTTTT. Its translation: CASSKALQGATNEKLFF.

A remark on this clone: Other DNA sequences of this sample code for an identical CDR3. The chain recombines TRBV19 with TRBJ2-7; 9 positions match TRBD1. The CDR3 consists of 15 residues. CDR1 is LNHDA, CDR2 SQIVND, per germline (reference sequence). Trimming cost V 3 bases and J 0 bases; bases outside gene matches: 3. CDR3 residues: CASSIGQGFSYEQYF. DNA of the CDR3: TGTGCCAGTAGTATCGGACAGGGGTTCTCCTACGAGCAGTACTTC.

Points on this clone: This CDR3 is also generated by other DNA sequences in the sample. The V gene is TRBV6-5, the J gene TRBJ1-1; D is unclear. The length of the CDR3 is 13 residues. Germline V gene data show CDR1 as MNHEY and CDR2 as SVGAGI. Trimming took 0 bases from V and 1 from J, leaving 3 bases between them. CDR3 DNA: TGTGCCAGCAGTTACTCGCGGAACACTGAAGCTTTCTTT. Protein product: CASSYSRNTEAFF.

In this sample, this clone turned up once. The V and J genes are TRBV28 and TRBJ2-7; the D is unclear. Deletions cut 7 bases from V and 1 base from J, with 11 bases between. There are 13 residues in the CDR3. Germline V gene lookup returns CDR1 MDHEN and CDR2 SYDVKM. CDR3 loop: CASTHFGSYEQYF. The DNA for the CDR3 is TGTGCCAGCACTCATTTCGGGTCCTACGAGCAGTACTTC.

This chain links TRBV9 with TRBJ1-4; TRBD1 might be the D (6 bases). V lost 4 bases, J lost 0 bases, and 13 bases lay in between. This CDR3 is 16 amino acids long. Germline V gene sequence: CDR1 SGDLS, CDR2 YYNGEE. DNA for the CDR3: TGTGCCAGCAGCCCAGGGGCAAAAGCAACTAATGAAAAACTGTTTTTT. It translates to CASSPGAKATNEKLFF. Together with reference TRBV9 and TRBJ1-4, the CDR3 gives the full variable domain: DSGVTQTPKHLITATGQRVTLRCSPRSGDLSVYWYQQSLDQGLQFLIQYYNGEERAKGNILERFSAQQFPDLHSELNLSSLELGDSALYFCASSPGAKATNEKLFFGSGTQLSVL.